Listed here is a single TCR beta chain. Its cognate antigen is unknown. A clone one base away is much larger, so this may be a read error. No conserved phenylalanine or tryptophan is present at the end of the CDR3, so a read error is the likely explanation. The data are from a study of T cells in Graves' hyperthyroidism and ophthalmopathy. Study-wide points: Peripheral blood also featured most of the thyroid clonotypes expanded above 0.001.

Patients between 18 and 65 years old had hyperthyroidism, newly diagnosed and lasting under 2 months. Diagnosis relied on clinical symptoms, serum thyroxine and TRAb, thyroid ultrasound and orbital computed tomography. Amplification of TCR beta CDR3 regions used RNA as the template. First-round RT-PCR of the TCR CDR3 relied on the HTBI primer set. TCRdb ran MiXCR on the multiplex PCR reads and lists one entry per CDR3 protein. This sample has roughly 800,000 distinct CDR3 sequences, with 38% found just once. Trimming pared 1 base from V and 5 bases from J, leaving 11 bases between. This CDR3 contains 13 residues. Germline V gene lookup returns CDR1 DFQATT and CDR2 SNEGSKA (reference sequence).

Material for sequencing was blood. This receptor was identified in a man aged 18 to 30 with Graves' hyperthyroidism. This sequence joins TRBV20-1 and TRBJ2-5, with a weak D call TRBD1 (5 bases). CDR3 region: CSARVYQGETQYL. CDR3 DNA: TGCAGTGCTAGAGTGTACCAGGGCGAGACCCAGTACCTC.